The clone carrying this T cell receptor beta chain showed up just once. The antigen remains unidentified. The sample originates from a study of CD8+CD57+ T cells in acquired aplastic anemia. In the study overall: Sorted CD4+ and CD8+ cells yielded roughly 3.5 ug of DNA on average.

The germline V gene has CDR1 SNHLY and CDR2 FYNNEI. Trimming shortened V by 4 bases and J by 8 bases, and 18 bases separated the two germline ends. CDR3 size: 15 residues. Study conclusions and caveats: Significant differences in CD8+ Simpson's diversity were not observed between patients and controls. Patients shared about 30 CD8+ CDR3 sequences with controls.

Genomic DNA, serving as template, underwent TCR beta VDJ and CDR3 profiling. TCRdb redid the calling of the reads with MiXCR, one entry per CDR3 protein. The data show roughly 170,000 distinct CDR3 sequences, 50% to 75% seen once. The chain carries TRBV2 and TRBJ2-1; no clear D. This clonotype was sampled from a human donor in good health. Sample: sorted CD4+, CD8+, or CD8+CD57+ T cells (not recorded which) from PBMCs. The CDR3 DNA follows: TGTGCCAGCAGTGTGCCGGGTTTCTCAGTCGATGAGCAGTTCTTC. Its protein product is CASSVPGFSVDEQFF.